The 15 T cell receptor beta chains in this list originate from one sample, sequenced in a study of shared clonotypes between healthy human individuals (TCRdb year 2020). To prepare the library, the immunoSEQ multiplex PCR assay was applied. TCRdb re-hosts the immuneACCESS table, in-frame sequences only. Its copies lack some clones; in the studies checked, an unresolved V gene accounts for under half of them, and the cause for the rest is not known. Across this sample there are about 800,000 clones, with about 97% seen only once. The ten largest account for less than 0.25% of the sample. CD8 naive samples consisted of CD45RO-negative cells that were positively selected for CCR7, yielding a CD45RA+CCR7+ population without TemRA cells. The specimen was naive CD8+ T cells sorted from blood. This specimen's cell subset or site label, per the study, means: CD45RA+CCR7+. These TCRs come from a young man in good health.

This rearrangement joins TRBV27 to TRBJ2-7, with D unresolved. The CDR3 length is 13 residues. V lost 2 bases to trimming and J lost 6 bases, with 11 bases between them. Germline V gene lookup returns CDR1 MNHEY and CDR2 SMNVEV (reference sequence). The CDR3 nucleotides read TGTGCCAGCAGTTTAGGGGAAAGGAGCGAGCAGTACTTC. The encoded protein is CASSLGERSEQYF.

The chain recombines TRBV19 with TRBJ1-1; D not resolved. The germline gives CDR1 LNHDA, CDR2 SQIVND (reference sequence). This CDR3 region has 13 residues. Trimming removed 9 bases from V and 3 bases from J, with 14 bases in between. CDR3 DNA: TGTGCCAGCCTTTCGTGGGCTGACACTGAAGCTTTCTTT. Residues: CASLSWADTEAFF.

The rearrangement uses TRBV27 and TRBJ2-5; D is undetermined. The V and J ends lost 4 bases and 2 bases respectively, with 8 bases between them. The length of the CDR3 is 13 residues. Per germline, CDR1 MNHEY and CDR2 SMNVEV (reference sequence). CDR3: CASSSYGQETQYF. The CDR3 DNA sequence: TGTGCCAGCAGTTCGTACGGTCAAGAGACCCAGTACTTC.

This sequence joins TRBV13 and TRBJ2-1, with D possibly matching TRBD1 (5 bases). CDR1 and CDR2 (germline): PRHDT, FYEKMQ (reference sequence). Trimming removed 2 bases from V and 5 bases from J, with 13 bases in between. There are 15 residues in the CDR3. CDR3 residues: CASSLWGSLNNEQFF. DNA of the CDR3: TGTGCCAGCAGCTTATGGGGCAGCCTTAACAATGAGCAGTTCTTC.

The genes are TRBV9 and TRBJ2-7, with D perhaps matching TRBD1 or TRBD2 (5 bases each). The CDR3 is 12 amino acids. The germline CDR1 and CDR2 sequences are SGDLS and YYNGEE. V was pared by 4 bases and J by 12 bases, with 17 bases between. CDR3 amino acids: CASSLSGTEMYF. The DNA of the CDR3 is TGTGCCAGCAGCCTATCGGGGACCGAGATGTACTTC. The complete variable domain, with remaining parts taken from reference TRBV9 and TRBJ2-7, reads DSGVTQTPKHLITATGQRVTLRCSPRSGDLSVYWYQQSLDQGLQFLIQYYNGEERAKGNILERFSAQQFPDLHSELNLSSLELGDSALYFCASSLSGTEMYFGPGTRLTVT.

This clone was observed once. The genes are TRBV13 and TRBJ1-3, with a possible D match to TRBD1 (5 bases). CDR3 length: 18 amino acids. The germline V gene encodes CDR1 PRHDT and CDR2 FYEKMQ (reference sequence). V shed 4 bases and J shed 0 bases, with 19 bases lying between them. The CDR3 nucleotides are TGTGCCAGCAGCTCCCAATGGGGGGGAGGCGACTCTGGAAACACCATATATTTT. It codes for CASSSQWGGGDSGNTIYF.

The chain recombines TRBV7-2 with TRBJ1-2; 9 bases align to TRBD1. The ends lost 5 bases at V and 7 bases at J; junction bases unmatched: 17. The CDR3 loop spans 17 amino acids. CDR1 SGHTA and CDR2 FQGNSA come from the germline V gene. The CDR3 DNA follows: TGTGCCAGCAGCCTTATTGGGACAGGGCTATCCATCCGTGGCTACACCTTC. Translated: CASSLIGTGLSIRGYTF.

The V gene is TRBV9, the J gene TRBJ2-3; unclear D gene. V lost 0 bases and J lost 1, with 6 bases in between. The CDR3 totals 14 residues. Germline V gene sequence: CDR1 SGDLS, CDR2 YYNGEE. The CDR3 region has the DNA TGTGCCAGCAGCGTAGATTGGGGCACAGATACGCAGTATTTT. This translates into CASSVDWGTDTQYF.

The chain has TRBV4-3 and TRBJ2-4; D is possibly TRBD1 (6 bases). The CDR3 loop spans 15 amino acids. V gave up 0 bases and J gave up 2 bases, with 8 bases separating them. Germline assignment: CDR1 LGHNA and CDR2 YSLEER. CDR3 coding DNA: TGCGCCAGCAGCCAAGAAGGGGGACCCAAAAACATTCAGTACTTC. Encoded protein: CASSQEGGPKNIQYF.

V is TRBV5-1 and J is TRBJ1-1; TRBD1 might be the D (6 bases). Per the germline V gene, CDR1 is SGHRS and CDR2 is YFSETQ. The CDR3 contains 15 residues. Trimming shortened V by 4 bases and J by 6 bases, and 19 bases separated the two germline ends. CDR3 coding DNA: TGCGCCAGCAGCCCCGACAGGTGGGAGCTAGCTGAAGCTTTCTTT. It translates to CASSPDRWELAEAFF.

V is TRBV28 and J is TRBJ1-3; D ambiguous. CDR1 MDHEN and CDR2 SYDVKM come from the germline V gene. Between the trimmed V and J ends, which lost 11 bases and 4 bases, there was a span of 18 bases. The CDR3 is 14 amino acids. In DNA form, the CDR3 reads TGTGCCGGCCGACGGCGTGATGGAGGAAACACCATATATTTT. This encodes CAGRRRDGGNTIYF.

As regards this clone: Other nucleotide sequences in the sample specify the same CDR3. This sequence joins TRBV7-9 and TRBJ2-7, with TRBD2 matching 9 bases. CDR3 size: 14 residues. The V gene's germline CDR1 is SEHNR and CDR2 FQNEAQ (reference sequence). J lost 3 bases, V lost 5 bases, and 5 bases had no gene match. The DNA of the CDR3 is TGTGCCAGCAGCCCTAATAGCGGGAGCTACGAGCAGTACTTC. Its translation is CASSPNSGSYEQYF. The whole variable domain, remainder taken from reference TRBV7-9 and TRBJ2-7, is DTGVSQNPRHKITKRGQNVTFRCDPISEHNRLYWYRQTLGQGPEFLTYFQNEAQLEKSRLLSDRFSAERPKGSFSTLEIQRTEQGDSAMYLCASSPNSGSYEQYFGPGTRLTVT.

The chain employs TRBV7-8 and TRBJ2-7; D gene ambiguous. V dropped 1 base and J dropped 0 bases, with 10 bases sitting between them. Germline CDR1 is SGHVS and CDR2 is FQNEAQ. The CDR3 runs 15 residues. The DNA for the CDR3 is TGTGCCAGCAGCTTAGACCCAGGTAGCTCCTACGAGCAGTACTTC. This sequence encodes CASSLDPGSSYEQYF.

This clone was observed a single time. The J gene is TRBJ2-7, the V gene TRBV5-4; D unresolved. Germline lookup yields CDR1 SGHNT and CDR2 YYREEE (reference sequence). V was shortened by 4 bases and J by 5 bases, with 7 bases between the two germline ends. The length of the CDR3 is 11 residues. CDR3 region: CASSLNDEQYF. In nucleotides, the CDR3 is TGTGCCAGCAGCCTTAACGACGAGCAGTACTTC.

The chain carries TRBV11-2 and TRBJ2-7; the D gene is possibly TRBD1 (6 bases). This CDR3 region has 12 residues. The germline gives CDR1 SGHAT, CDR2 FQNNGV. The V gene lost 11 bases and the J gene lost 2 bases, with 13 bases spanning the gap. CDR3 DNA: TGTGCCTCCTGGGGGCGCACCTACGAGCAGTACTTC. Translation gives CASWGRTYEQYF.